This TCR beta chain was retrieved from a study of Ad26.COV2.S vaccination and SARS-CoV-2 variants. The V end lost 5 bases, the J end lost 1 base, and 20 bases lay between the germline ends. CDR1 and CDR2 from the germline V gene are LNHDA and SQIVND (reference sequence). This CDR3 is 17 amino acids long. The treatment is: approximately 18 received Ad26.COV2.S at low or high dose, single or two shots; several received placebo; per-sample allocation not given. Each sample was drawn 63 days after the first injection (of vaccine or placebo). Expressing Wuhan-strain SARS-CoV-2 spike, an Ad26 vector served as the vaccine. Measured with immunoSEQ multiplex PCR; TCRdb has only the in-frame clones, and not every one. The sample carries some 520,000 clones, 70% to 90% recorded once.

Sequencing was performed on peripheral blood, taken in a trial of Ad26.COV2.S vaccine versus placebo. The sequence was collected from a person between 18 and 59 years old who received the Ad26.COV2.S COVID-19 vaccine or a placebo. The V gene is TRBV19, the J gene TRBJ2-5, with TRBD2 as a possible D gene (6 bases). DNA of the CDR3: TGTGCCAGTAGTTCCCCGGGGCGGGGAAGGGGCCAAGAGACCCAGTACTTC. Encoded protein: CASSSPGRGRGQETQYF.